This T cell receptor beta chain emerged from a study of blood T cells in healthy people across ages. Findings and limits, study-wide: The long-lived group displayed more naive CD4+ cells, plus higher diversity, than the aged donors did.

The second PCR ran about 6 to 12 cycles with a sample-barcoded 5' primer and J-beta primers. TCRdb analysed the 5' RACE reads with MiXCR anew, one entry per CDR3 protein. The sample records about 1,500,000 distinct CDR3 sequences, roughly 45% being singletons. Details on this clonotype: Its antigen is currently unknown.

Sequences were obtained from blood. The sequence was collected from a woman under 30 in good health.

CDR3 in amino acids: CASGPSGGKRDTQYF. The CDR3 DNA sequence: TGTGCCAGCGGACCGAGCGGGGGGAAACGGGATACGCAGTATTTT. The chain combines TRBV12-3 or TRBV12-4 with TRBJ2-3; the match to TRBD2 covers 9 bases. The junction had 12 bases not matched to a gene; V was cut back by 8 bases and J by 6 bases. The CDR3 consists of 15 residues.